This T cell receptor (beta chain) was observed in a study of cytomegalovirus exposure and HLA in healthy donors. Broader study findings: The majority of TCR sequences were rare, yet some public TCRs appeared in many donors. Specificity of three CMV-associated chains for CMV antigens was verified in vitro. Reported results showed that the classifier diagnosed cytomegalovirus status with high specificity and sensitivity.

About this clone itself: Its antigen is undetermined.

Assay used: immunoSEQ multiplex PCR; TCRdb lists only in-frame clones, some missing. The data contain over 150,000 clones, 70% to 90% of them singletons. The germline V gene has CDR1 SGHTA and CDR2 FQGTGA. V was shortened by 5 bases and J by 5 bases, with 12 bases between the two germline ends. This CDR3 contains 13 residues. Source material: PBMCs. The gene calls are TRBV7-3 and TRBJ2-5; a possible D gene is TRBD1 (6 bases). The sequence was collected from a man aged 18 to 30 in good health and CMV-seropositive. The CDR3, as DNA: TGTGCCAGCAGCCCTCAGGGGCGGGAGACCCAGTACTTC. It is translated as CASSPQGRETQYF.